The T cell receptor beta chain under discussion was sequenced for a study of cytomegalovirus exposure and HLA in healthy donors. About the research overall: The study placed roughly four fifths of its 350 to 450 genotyped donors in the Caucasian-associated ancestry cluster.

With respect to this clone: Its antigen is unknown.

This CDR3 spans 15 amino acids. Germline V gene lookup returns CDR1 SGHTA and CDR2 FQGNSA. With V trimmed by 6 bases and J by 4 bases, 7 bases remained unmatched. A multiplex PCR was run with 60 Vbeta primers and 13 Jbeta primers. Only in-frame clones appear in the TCRdb table, and some are missing; sequencing was by immunoSEQ multiplex PCR. The table has 85,000 to 130,000 clones, more than 60% seen once. Study findings and constraints: There were some public TCRs occurring in many donors, but most TCR sequences were rare. Presence/absence analyses rested on an assumption that sequencing depth was roughly uniform across donors. Analyzed later, association rates of TCRs varied across HLA loci, with DRB1 most and HLA-C fewest.

This chain connects TRBV7-2 to TRBJ2-1; TRBD2 matches 9 bases. Sequencing was performed on PBMCs. This receptor was identified in a man aged 60 to 75 in good health and CMV-seronegative. The CDR3 loop reads CASRSLAGPYNEQFF. CDR3 sequence (DNA): TGTGCCAGCAGGAGCCTAGCGGGACCTTACAATGAGCAGTTCTTC.